The following is a TCR beta chain sequence with its context. What it binds is not known. The sample comes from a study of T-cell memory formation after mild COVID-19. Notes on the study in general: Some clones that responded turned up in pre-infection memory, which suggests that cross-reactive memory joined in. Contracting clones from day 15 to 85 showed balanced CD4/CD8; later expanders favored CD4+.

Germline-derived CDR1 and CDR2 are DFQATT and SNEGSKA (reference sequence). This CDR3 has 13 residues. Trimming removed 4 bases at V and 0 bases at J, with 10 bases between. TCRdb reanalysed the 5' RACE reads using MiXCR and keeps one entry per CDR3 protein. Here the sample spans about 300,000 distinct CDR3 sequences, just under 20% being singletons. This receptor was identified in a man aged 18 to 29 who had mild COVID-19 (a few samples of this study predate the infection). Cell type and time point are not known. The sequenced sample was PBMCs or a T cell subset sorted from them (not recorded which). The V gene is TRBV20-1, the J gene TRBJ2-7; D is unclear. The CDR3 nucleotides read TGCAGTGCTACCGACACCCGCTCCTACGAGCAGTACGTC. Translating gives CSATDTRSYEQYV.